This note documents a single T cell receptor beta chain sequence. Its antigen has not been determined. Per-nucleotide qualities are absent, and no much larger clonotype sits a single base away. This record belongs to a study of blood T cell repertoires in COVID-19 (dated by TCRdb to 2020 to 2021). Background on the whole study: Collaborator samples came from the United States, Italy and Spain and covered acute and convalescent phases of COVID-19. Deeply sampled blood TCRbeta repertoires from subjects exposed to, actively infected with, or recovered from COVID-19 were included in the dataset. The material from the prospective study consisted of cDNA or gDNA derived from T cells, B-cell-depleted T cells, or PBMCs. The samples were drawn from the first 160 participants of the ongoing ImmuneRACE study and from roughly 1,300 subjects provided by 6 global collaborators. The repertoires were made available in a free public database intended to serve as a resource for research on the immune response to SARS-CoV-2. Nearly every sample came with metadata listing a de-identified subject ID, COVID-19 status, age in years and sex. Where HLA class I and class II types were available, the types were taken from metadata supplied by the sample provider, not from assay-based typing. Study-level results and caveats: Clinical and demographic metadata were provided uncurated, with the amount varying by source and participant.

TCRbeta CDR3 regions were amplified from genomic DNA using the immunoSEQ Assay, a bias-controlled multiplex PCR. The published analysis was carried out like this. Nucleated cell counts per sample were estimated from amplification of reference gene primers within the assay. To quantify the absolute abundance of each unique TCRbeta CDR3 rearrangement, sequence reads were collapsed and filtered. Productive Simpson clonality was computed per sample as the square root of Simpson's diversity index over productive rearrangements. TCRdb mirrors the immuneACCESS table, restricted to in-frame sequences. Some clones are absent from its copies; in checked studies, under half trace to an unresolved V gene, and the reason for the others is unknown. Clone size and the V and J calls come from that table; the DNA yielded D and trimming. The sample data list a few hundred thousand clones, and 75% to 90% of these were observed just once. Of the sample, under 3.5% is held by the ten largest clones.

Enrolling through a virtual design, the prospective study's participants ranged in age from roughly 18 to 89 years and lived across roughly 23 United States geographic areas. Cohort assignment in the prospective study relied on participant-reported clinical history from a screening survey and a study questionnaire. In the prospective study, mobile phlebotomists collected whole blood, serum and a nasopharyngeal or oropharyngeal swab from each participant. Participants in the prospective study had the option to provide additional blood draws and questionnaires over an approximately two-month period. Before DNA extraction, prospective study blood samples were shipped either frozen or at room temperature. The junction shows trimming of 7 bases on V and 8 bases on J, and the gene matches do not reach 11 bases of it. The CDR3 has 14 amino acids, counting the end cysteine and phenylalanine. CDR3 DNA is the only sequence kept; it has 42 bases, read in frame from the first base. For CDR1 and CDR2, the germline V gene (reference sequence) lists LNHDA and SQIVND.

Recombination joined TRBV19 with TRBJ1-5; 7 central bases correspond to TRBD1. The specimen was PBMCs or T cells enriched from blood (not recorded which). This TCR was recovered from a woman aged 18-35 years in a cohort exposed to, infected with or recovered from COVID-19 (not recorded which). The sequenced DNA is TGTGCCAGTAAGCGGACAGGTCAATGGGAGCCCCAGCATTTT. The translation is CASKRTGQWEPQHF. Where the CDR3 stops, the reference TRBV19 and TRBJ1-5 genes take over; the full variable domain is DGGITQSPKYLFRKEGQNVTLSCEQNLNHDAMYWYRQDPGQGLRLIYYSQIVNDFQKGDIAEGYSVSREKKESFPLTVTSAQKNPTAFYLCASKRTGQWEPQHFGDGTRLSIL.